These 19 T cell receptor beta chains share one sample of origin, sequenced in a study of control samples from healthy donors and cancer patients. TCRdb keeps only in-frame clones here, not all; method: immunoSEQ multiplex PCR. The sample yields 130,000 or so clones, 92% seen once. The sequencing sample was made of blood. These receptors were collected from a woman between 50 and 59 years old in good health.

The rearrangement uses TRBV6-5 and TRBJ1-2; D not certain. Trimming left V 0 bases short and J 5 bases short, with 10 bases between. Germline CDR1 MNHEY, CDR2 SVGAGI. CDR3 length: 14 amino acids. CDR3 protein: CASSYSAGPYGYTF. CDR3 bases: TGTGCCAGCAGTTACTCGGCAGGCCCTTATGGCTACACCTTC.

This sequence joins TRBV19 and TRBJ2-2, with 14 bases aligning to TRBD2. Germline CDR1 reads LNHDA; CDR2 reads SQIVND (reference sequence). The CDR3 is 17 amino acids. The V gene end was trimmed by 1 base and the J gene end by 9 bases; junction bases not matched to a gene: 7. The CDR3 region is CASSIGTSGRFARELFF. For the CDR3, the DNA is TGTGCCAGTAGTATAGGGACTAGCGGGAGGTTTGCCCGGGAGCTGTTTTTT.

The chain carries TRBV30 and TRBJ1-4; weak D call: TRBD1 (5 bases). Germline V gene data show CDR1 as GTSNPN and CDR2 as SVGIG (reference sequence). There are 11 residues in the CDR3. Trimming removed 1 base at V and 14 bases at J, with 11 bases between. The CDR3 bases are TGTGCCTGGAGTGCGGGGACCCAGCTGTTTTTT. Residues: CAWSAGTQLFF.

This sequence joins TRBV5-1 and TRBJ2-7; TRBD1 matches at 9 bases. The V gene end was trimmed by 0 bases and the J gene end by 11 bases; junction bases not matched to a gene: 6. Germline CDR1 is SGHRS and CDR2 is YFSETQ. The length of the CDR3 is 13 residues. This CDR3 reads CASSLGGDREKYF. The DNA for the CDR3 is TGCGCCAGCAGCTTGGGCGGGGACAGGGAGAAGTACTTC.

The chain uses TRBV7-9 and TRBJ1-3; no definite D call. Germline V CDR1 and CDR2: SEHNR, FQNEAQ (reference sequence). V dropped 5 bases and J dropped 0 bases, with 8 bases sitting between them. This CDR3 comprises 14 residues. The CDR3 DNA is TGTGCCAGCAGCGACTTAAGCTCTGGAAACACCATATATTTT. This codes for CASSDLSSGNTIYF.

The gene calls are TRBV30 and TRBJ1-6, with no clear D. Germline assignment: CDR1 GTSNPN and CDR2 SVGIG (reference sequence). V was shortened by 1 base and J by 0 bases, with 10 bases between the two germline ends. The CDR3 spans 16 residues. The CDR3 DNA is TGTGCCTGGAGTGAAAGGGTGAGCTCCTATAATTCACCCCTCCACTTT. This encodes CAWSERVSSYNSPLHF.

The chain links TRBV10-1 to TRBJ2-7, with 7 nucleotides matching TRBD1. This CDR3 region has 14 residues. Germline V gene sequence: CDR1 WNHNN, CDR2 SYGVQD (reference sequence). The trim removed 2 bases at V and 6 bases at J, leaving 7 bases unmatched. Here the CDR3 DNA reads TGCGCCAGCAGTGAGGGAGACAGGGCCGCCGAGCAGTACTTC. Its translation is CASSEGDRAAEQYF.

The chain carries TRBV2 and TRBJ1-5, with D possibly being TRBD1 (5 bases). The V end lost 5 bases, the J end lost 7 bases, and 15 bases lay between the germline ends. The length of the CDR3 is 14 residues. The V gene's germline CDR1 is SNHLY and CDR2 FYNNEI. CDR3 DNA: TGTGCCAGCAGTTCCGGGACCGCCCGGCAGCCCCAGCATTTT. Translation: CASSSGTARQPQHF.

This chain connects TRBV29-1 to TRBJ2-7; tentative D call: TRBD2 (7 bases). V gave up 7 bases and J gave up 5 bases, with 12 bases separating them. This CDR3 is built from 11 residues. The germline CDR1 and CDR2 sequences are SQVTM and ANQGSEA. CDR3 nucleotides: TGCAGCGCAAGGGGGGGGGACGAGCAGTACTTC. Protein sequence: CSARGGDEQYF.

The rearrangement uses TRBV6-2 or TRBV6-3 and TRBJ1-5; D may be TRBD1 (5 bases). This CDR3 contains 18 residues. The V end lost 2 bases, the J end lost 0 bases, and 17 bases lay between the germline ends. In germline, CDR1 is MNHEY, CDR2 SVGEGT. As DNA, the CDR3 is TGTGCCAGCAGTTACCATCGCGGAACAGGTTATAGCAATCAGCCCCAGCATTTT. This gives the protein CASSYHRGTGYSNQPQHF.

The V call is TRBV28, the J call TRBJ1-3; 10 bases map to TRBD1. CDR1 MDHEN and CDR2 SYDVKM come from the germline V gene. The CDR3 runs to 20 residues. After removal of 5 bases from V and 4 bases from J, the junction contained 20 bases not matched to a gene. The CDR3: CASSLPLGQGDYDSGNTIYF. As DNA, the CDR3 is TGTGCCAGCAGTCTGCCTTTAGGACAGGGGGATTATGACTCCGGAAACACCATATATTTT.

V gene TRBV7-9 combines with J gene TRBJ2-3, with TRBD1 matching 7 bases. This CDR3 region has 18 residues. Germline trimming cut 5 bases from V and 4 bases from J; bases unmatched to any gene: 18. CDR1 is SEHNR, CDR2 FQNEAQ, per germline (reference sequence). As DNA, the CDR3 is TGTGCCAGCAGCCTCGGGACAGAAAGAAAATTTTTGCCAGATACGCAGTATTTT. Protein: CASSLGTERKFLPDTQYF. The entire variable domain, with the rest obtained from reference TRBV7-9 and TRBJ2-3, is as follows: DTGVSQNPRHKITKRGQNVTFRCDPISEHNRLYWYRQTLGQGPEFLTYFQNEAQLEKSRLLSDRFSAERPKGSFSTLEIQRTEQGDSAMYLCASSLGTERKFLPDTQYFGPGTRLTVL.

This clone occurred once. J is TRBJ1-3 and V is TRBV9; tentatively, D is TRBD1 (5 bases). The CDR3 has 14 residues. Looked up from germline, CDR1 is SGDLS and CDR2 is YYNGEE. V was shortened by 3 bases and J by 3 bases, with 10 bases between the two germline ends. As DNA, the CDR3 is TGTGCCAGCAGCGCCGGGACTGGTGGAAACACCATATATTTT. This encodes CASSAGTGGNTIYF.

The CDR3 loop is CASRFSGRAAGELFF. The CDR3 DNA sequence: TGTGCAAGTCGCTTTAGCGGGAGGGCGGCCGGGGAGCTGTTTTTT. The rearrangement joins TRBV12-2 to TRBJ2-2; TRBD2 is the table's D call, not checked against the DNA. TRBV12-2 is noted as a pseudogene. This CDR3 is 15 amino acids long.

V is TRBV30 and J is TRBJ1-1, with D possibly being TRBD1 (5 bases). The V gene lost 5 bases and the J gene lost 1 base, with 17 bases spanning the gap. This CDR3 is 15 amino acids long. The V gene's germline CDR1 is GTSNPN and CDR2 SVGIG (reference sequence). The CDR3: CAWGAPRQQNTEAFF. The CDR3 DNA sequence: TGTGCCTGGGGAGCCCCCCGACAGCAGAACACTGAAGCTTTCTTT.

This rearrangement joins TRBV28 to TRBJ2-4; D is possibly TRBD2 (7 bases). Germline CDR1 MDHEN, CDR2 SYDVKM. The CDR3 totals 16 residues. The germline V and J ends were trimmed by 6 bases and 1 base, with 16 bases remaining between them. The CDR3 DNA reads as TGTGCCAGCAGGGGTGGGGGGGCGACGGCCAAAAACATTCAGTACTTC. This codes for CASRGGGATAKNIQYF.

A single count supports this clone. The V gene is TRBV30, the J gene TRBJ1-4; D unclear. CDR3 size: 14 residues. Germline lookup yields CDR1 GTSNPN and CDR2 SVGIG (reference sequence). V lost 1 base, J lost 0 bases, and 6 bases lay in between. The CDR3: CAWSGEATNEKLFF. For the CDR3, the DNA is TGTGCCTGGAGTGGAGAGGCAACTAATGAAAAACTGTTTTTT.

The V and J genes are TRBV27 and TRBJ2-1, with unresolved D. Germline values: CDR1 MNHEY, CDR2 SMNVEV (reference sequence). V lost 5 bases and J lost 0, with 14 bases in between. The CDR3 length is 16 residues. CDR3 in DNA: TGTGCCAGCAGTCCTGCAGGCTCGAGCTCCTACAATGAGCAGTTCTTC. Translation: CASSPAGSSSYNEQFF.

This chain uses TRBV5-1 with TRBJ2-3; 9 positions agree with TRBD2. The CDR3 sequence is 15 residues long. Per germline, CDR1 SGHRS and CDR2 YFSETQ. V shed 1 base, J shed 1 base, and the junction held 1 base outside the gene matches. This CDR3 reads CASSLWTSGTDTQYF. CDR3 sequence (DNA): TGCGCCAGCAGCTTGTGGACTAGCGGCACAGATACGCAGTATTTT.